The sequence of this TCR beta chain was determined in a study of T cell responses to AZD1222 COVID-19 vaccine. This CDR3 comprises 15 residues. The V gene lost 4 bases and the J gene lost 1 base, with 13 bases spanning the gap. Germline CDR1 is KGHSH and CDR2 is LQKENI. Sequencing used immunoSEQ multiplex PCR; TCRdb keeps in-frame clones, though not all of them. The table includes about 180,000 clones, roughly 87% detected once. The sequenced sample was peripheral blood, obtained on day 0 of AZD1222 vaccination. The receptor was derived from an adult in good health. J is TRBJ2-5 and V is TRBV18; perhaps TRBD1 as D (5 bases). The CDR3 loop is CASSRTQVFQETQYF. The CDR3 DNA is TGTGCCAGCTCACGCACACAGGTTTTCCAAGAGACCCAGTACTTC.